This passage covers 5 T cell receptor beta chains from one sample sequenced in a study of post-analysis software for immune sequencing data. These receptors have no known antigen. Researchers reported that TCR beta cDNA libraries carried unique molecular identifiers. MiXCR was run by TCRdb on the PCR reads, yielding one entry per CDR3 protein. The sample lists 740,000 or so distinct CDR3 sequences; about 53% were seen once. Study outcomes and limitations: Elevated frequency relative to controls characterized a handful of TRBV segments in patients, TRBV5-6, TRBV5-1 and TRBV20-1 among them.

Sample: blood. These receptor sequences come from a girl between 5 and 17 years old with multiple sclerosis.

The CDR3 region is CASRHTLETQYF. Written as DNA, the CDR3 is TGTGCCAGCAGGCACACCCTAGAGACCCAGTACTTC. V gene TRBV6-1 combines with J gene TRBJ2-5; D is undetermined. Germline V gives CDR1 MNHNS, CDR2 SASEGT. V shed 6 bases and J shed 4 bases, with 9 bases lying between them. The CDR3 length is 12 residues.

J is TRBJ2-1 and V is TRBV5-1, with D tentatively TRBD1 (6 bases). Deletions cut 6 bases from V and 9 bases from J, with 22 bases between. Germline values: CDR1 SGHRS, CDR2 YFSETQ. This CDR3 contains 15 residues. This chain's CDR3 is CASIQDRIPDGEQFF. In DNA form, the CDR3 reads TGCGCCAGCATTCAAGACAGGATCCCTGACGGTGAGCAGTTCTTC.

This clonotype has more than one count but fewer than ten. The chain links TRBV3-1 to TRBJ2-1, with TRBD1 as a possible D gene (6 bases). There are 14 residues in the CDR3. CDR1 is LGHDT, CDR2 YNNKEL, per germline (reference sequence). V gave up 6 bases and J gave up 0 bases, with 9 bases separating them. The CDR3 loop is CASSQGSSYNEQFF. The CDR3 coding sequence is TGTGCCAGCAGTCAGGGGAGCTCCTACAATGAGCAGTTCTTC.

The table lists this clonotype with a few counts. This rearrangement joins TRBV29-1 to TRBJ1-2; the D is unclear. The V gene lost 3 bases and the J gene lost 6 bases, with 2 bases spanning the gap. Germline assignment: CDR1 SQVTM and CDR2 ANQGSEA. This CDR3 region has 9 residues. The CDR3 region is CSVEDGYTF. The CDR3, as DNA: TGCAGCGTTGAGGATGGCTACACCTTC.

This clonotype was seen a few times. The chain carries TRBV4-1 and TRBJ2-7; the match to TRBD2 covers 13 bases. Germline V lookup: CDR1 MGHRA, CDR2 YSYEKL. The CDR3 sequence is 15 residues long. V gave up 0 bases and J gave up 6 bases; unmatched junction bases: 2. DNA of the CDR3: TGCGCCAGCAGCCAAGAAACTAGCGGGAGGGGCGAGCAGTACTTC. The encoded protein is CASSQETSGRGEQYF.